The next 2 T cell receptor beta chains were all read from a single sample in a study of blood T cells in healthy people across ages. A second PCR of roughly 6 to 12 cycles used a sample-barcoded 5' primer and a J-beta primer mix. TCRdb passed the 5' RACE reads through MiXCR, listing each CDR3 protein once. The sample contains some 730,000 distinct CDR3 sequences, 22% of which appear only once. Sequencing was performed on blood. These TCRs come from an older man in good health.

This clonotype turned up a few times. The rearrangement joins TRBV2 to TRBJ1-4; D might be TRBD1 (6 bases). Germline V gene sequence: CDR1 SNHLY, CDR2 FYNNEI. Between the trimmed V and J ends, which lost 7 bases and 4 bases, there was a span of 13 bases. There are 14 residues in the CDR3. CDR3 sequence (DNA): TGTGCCAGCATTAGAGGGGGAAATAATGAAAAACTGTTTTTT. Amino acids: CASIRGGNNEKLFF.

The chain carries TRBV3-1 and TRBJ1-1, with TRBD1 identical over 7 bases. This CDR3 has 16 residues. Germline V gene sequence: CDR1 LGHDT, CDR2 YNNKEL (reference sequence). Trimming cost V 0 bases and J 0 bases; bases outside gene matches: 4. The CDR3 sequence is CASSQDPDRVNTEAFF. DNA for the CDR3: TGTGCCAGCAGCCAAGATCCCGACAGGGTGAACACTGAAGCTTTCTTT.